This T cell receptor (beta chain) is from a study of cytomegalovirus exposure and HLA in healthy donors. Turning to the study itself: HLA-typed donors contributed some 77 million unique TCRs, which were held in an early data release.

Of note for this clone: Its antigen remains unknown.

The germline gives CDR1 MGHRA, CDR2 YSYEKL. The germline V and J ends were trimmed by 1 base and 4 bases, with 14 bases remaining between them. The CDR3 is made up of 16 amino acids. Sampled while nominally healthy, donors likely had unrecorded immune exposures. The study, taken as a whole, reports: Analysis was carried out at a later point, and it linked a missense DCLRE1C variant to TCR beta V- and J-gene trimming. In a later analysis, DRB1 alleles had the most associated TCRs; HLA-C alleles the fewest.

The PCR was carried out with 60 Vbeta primers and 13 Jbeta primers. Sequencing was performed with immunoSEQ multiplex PCR; in TCRdb, only in-frame clones are kept and a portion is missing. The table has roughly 130,000 clones, about three fifths seen once. The sample was PBMCs. This TCR came from a middle-aged woman in good health and CMV-seropositive. The chain links TRBV4-1 to TRBJ2-1, with D possibly matching TRBD1 (7 bases). The CDR3 here is CASSQGGDSYYNEQFF. CDR3 DNA: TGCGCCAGCAGCCAAGGGGGGGACAGTTATTACAATGAGCAGTTCTTC.